These T cell receptor beta chains were read from a single sample in a study of blood T cell repertoires in COVID-19. Measured with immunoSEQ multiplex PCR; TCRdb has only the in-frame clones, and not every one. The data hold around 280,000 clones, with 70% to 90% observed a single time. Sequencing was carried out using peripheral blood. These receptor sequences come from a woman between 50 and 59 years old with active or convalescent COVID-19. Both conserved end residues are part of each CDR3.

len	v_gene	j_gene	CDR3aa
14	TRBV19	TRBJ2-3	CASSNPGLTDTQYF
15	TRBV7-9	TRBJ1-1	CASSLSQGANTEAFF
15	TRBV11-2	TRBJ2-2	CASSMGLAGTGELFF
15	TRBV2	TRBJ1-5	CASRNDRNSNQPQHF
17	TRBV4-2	TRBJ2-3	CASSQEYSGRASDTQYF
15	TRBV28	TRBJ2-7	CASSSRDRVRCEQYF
15	TRBV27	TRBJ1-2	CASSLSMGQGVGYTF
18	TRBV29-1	TRBJ2-1	CSVEKWGQGASSYNEQFF
14	TRBV11-3	TRBJ1-5	CASSLGNRIQPQHF
15	TRBV20-1	TRBJ1-2	CSASHSDRGWEGYTF
16	TRBV6-6	TRBJ2-1	CASLSAGGGGSGEQFF
15	TRBV7-9	TRBJ2-3	CASSLLAGQADTQYF
15	TRBV13	TRBJ2-1	CASSLIRGAYNEQFF
11	TRBV2	TRBJ2-3	CASSVTDTQYF
15	TRBV4-1	TRBJ2-3	CASSQTGTSTDTQYF
16	TRBV27	TRBJ1-5	CASSLSAAGGSQPQHF
19	TRBV21-1	TRBJ2-1	CASTKRGLAGATRGNEQFF
14	TRBV4-2	TRBJ2-2	CASSQAGAIGELFF
13	TRBV2	TRBJ1-5	CASSGTGDQPQHF
15	TRBV10-1	TRBJ2-1	CASISRLAGGNEQFF
14	TRBV7-2	TRBJ1-2	CASSLGHRDYGYTF
16	TRBV19	TRBJ1-2	CASSIHPLRGLYGYTF
13	TRBV11-2	TRBJ2-1	CASSLDLALHQFF
16	TRBV7-6	TRBJ2-2	CASRQYRGRNTGELFF
13	TRBV6-5	TRBJ1-3	CASYKGGGHTIYF
17	TRBV7-9	TRBJ2-5	CASSPFTDIAVQETQYF
12	TRBV12-3/TRBV12-4	TRBJ1-3	CASSTTGNTIYF
16	TRBV19	TRBJ2-3	CASSIALAESTDTQYF
14	TRBV6-5	TRBJ2-5	CASSSGTRGETQYF
15	TRBV6-5	TRBJ1-1	CASSLAQGAGTEAFF
14	TRBV7-9	TRBJ1-6	CASSSGSAGSPLHF
17	TRBV18	TRBJ2-3	CASSPTSGQGAVDTQYF
16	TRBV19	TRBJ2-2	CASSIISGSKYGELFF
17	TRBV12-5	TRBJ2-1	CASGLVRGLAPRHEQFF
13	TRBV28	TRBJ2-7	CATRVAVAYEQYF
13	TRBV5-1	TRBJ2-5	CASSLGTEETQYF
13	TRBV9	TRBJ2-7	CASSVVSGGEQYF
13	TRBV5-4	TRBJ2-7	CASWGPGGFEQYF
15	TRBV6-5	TRBJ1-5	CASSSTGYSNQPQHF
14	TRBV5-6	TRBJ2-5	CASSLQGGEETQYF
14	TRBV6-5	TRBJ1-2	CASTLDRGLYGYTF
12	TRBV28	TRBJ1-3	CASSPPGNTIYF
15	TRBV18	TRBJ1-2	CASSPLVRQDNGYTF
15	TRBV5-1	TRBJ1-2	CASSLEGRSGYGYTF
15	TRBV2	TRBJ1-5	CASSDSGQGWQPQHF
14	TRBV30	TRBJ2-7	CAWSVGGILYEQYF
16	TRBV4-2	TRBJ2-3	CASSQAASGYTDTQYF
12	TRBV18	TRBJ2-7	CASSPREGEQYF
14	TRBV5-1	TRBJ1-1	CASSQLRPSTGAFF
16	TRBV10-3	TRBJ2-1	CAISESKGSSYNEQFF
16	TRBV5-6	TRBJ2-1	CASSRGLGAAYNEQFF
17	TRBV4-1	TRBJ1-2	CASSQNFPGTGTDGYTF
15	TRBV7-9	TRBJ2-7	CASSLVPHTHYEQYF
16	TRBV5-1	TRBJ2-3	CASRYAPGTSGDTQYF
15	TRBV13	TRBJ1-6	CASSLGQGISSPLHF